This record looks at one T cell receptor (beta chain) sequence and its context. Its matching antigen is unknown. The data stem from a study of T cells after yellow fever vaccination. Study-wide background: Researchers used SMART-Seq v4 Ultra Low Input to prepare fractions that had low cell numbers.

Study results and limitations: Clonotypes appearing in both CD4 and CD8 compartments existed, and their share was small.

This CDR3 has 12 amino acids. Germline V gene sequence: CDR1 MDHEN, CDR2 SYDVKM. V lost 7 bases to trimming and J lost 2 bases, with 9 bases between them. 5'RACE template switching added a universal primer site and UMIs to TCR cDNA. MiXCR, applied by TCRdb to the 5' RACE reads, yields one record per CDR3 protein. The profile covers roughly 500,000 distinct CDR3 sequences, with about 19% appearing a single time and approximately 15% taken by the ten largest. V gene TRBV28 combines with J gene TRBJ2-7; TRBD1 might be the D (5 bases). The sample was PBMCs, taken 15 days after the yellow fever booster vaccination. The source is a man aged 25 to 40 who received the YFV17D yellow fever vaccine. CDR3: CASTDNTYEQYF. CDR3 DNA sequence: TGTGCCAGCACGGACAATACCTACGAGCAGTACTTC. The full variable domain, its missing parts supplied by reference TRBV28 and TRBJ2-7, is DVKVTQSSRYLVKRTGEKVFLECVQDMDHENMFWYRQDPGLGLRLIYFSYDVKMKEKGDIPEGYSVSREKKERFSLILESASTNQTSMYLCASTDNTYEQYFGPGTRLTVT.